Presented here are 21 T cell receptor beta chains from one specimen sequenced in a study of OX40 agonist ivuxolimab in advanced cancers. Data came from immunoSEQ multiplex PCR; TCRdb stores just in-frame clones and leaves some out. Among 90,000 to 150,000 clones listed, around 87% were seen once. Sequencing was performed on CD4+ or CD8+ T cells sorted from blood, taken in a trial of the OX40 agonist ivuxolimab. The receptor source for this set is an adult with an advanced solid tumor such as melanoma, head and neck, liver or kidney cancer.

The DNA of the CDR3 is TGTGCCAGCAGTGGGGAACAGCAAGAGACCCAGTACTTC. It encodes CASSGEQQETQYF. The chain links TRBV2 to TRBJ2-5; no definite D call. Trimming left V 4 bases short and J 2 bases short, with 8 bases between. Looked up from germline, CDR1 is SNHLY and CDR2 is FYNNEI. The CDR3 totals 13 residues.

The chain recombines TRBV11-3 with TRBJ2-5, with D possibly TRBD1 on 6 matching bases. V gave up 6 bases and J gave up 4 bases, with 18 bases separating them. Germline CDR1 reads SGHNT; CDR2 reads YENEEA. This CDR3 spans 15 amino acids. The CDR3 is CASSLGAGQGETQYF. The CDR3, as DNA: TGTGCCAGCAGTTTGGGGGCAGGGCAAGGAGAGACCCAGTACTTC.

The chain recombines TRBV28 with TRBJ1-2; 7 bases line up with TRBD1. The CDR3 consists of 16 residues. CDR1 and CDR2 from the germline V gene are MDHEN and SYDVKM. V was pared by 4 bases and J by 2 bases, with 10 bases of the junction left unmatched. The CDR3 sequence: CASSSIGGEGNYGYTF. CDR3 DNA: TGTGCCAGCAGTTCAATAGGGGGCGAGGGGAACTATGGCTACACCTTC.

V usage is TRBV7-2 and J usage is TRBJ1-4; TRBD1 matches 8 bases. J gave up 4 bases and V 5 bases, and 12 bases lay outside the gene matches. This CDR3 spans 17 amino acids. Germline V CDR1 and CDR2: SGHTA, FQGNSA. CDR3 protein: CASSPGGTGGFNEKLFF. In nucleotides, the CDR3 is TGTGCCAGCAGCCCAGGGGGGACAGGCGGTTTTAATGAAAAACTGTTTTTT. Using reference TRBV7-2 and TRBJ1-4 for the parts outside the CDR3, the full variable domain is GAGVSQSPSNKVTEKGKDVELRCDPISGHTALYWYRQSLGQGLEFLIYFQGNSAPDKSGLPSDRFSAERTGGSVSTLTIQRTQQEDSAVYLCASSPGGTGGFNEKLFFGSGTQLSVL.

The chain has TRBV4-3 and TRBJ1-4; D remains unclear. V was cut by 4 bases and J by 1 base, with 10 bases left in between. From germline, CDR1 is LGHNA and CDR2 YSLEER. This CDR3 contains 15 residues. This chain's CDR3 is CASSLSGLTNEKLFF. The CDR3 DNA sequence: TGCGCCAGCAGCCTCTCGGGGTTAACTAATGAAAAACTGTTTTTT.

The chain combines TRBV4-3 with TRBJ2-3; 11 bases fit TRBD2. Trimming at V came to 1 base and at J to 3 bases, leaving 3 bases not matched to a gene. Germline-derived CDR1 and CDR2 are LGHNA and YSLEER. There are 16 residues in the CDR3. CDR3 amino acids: CASSQASGGPTDTQYF. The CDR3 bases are TGCGCCAGCAGCCAAGCTAGCGGGGGGCCAACAGATACGCAGTATTTT.

In nucleotides, the CDR3 is TGTGCCAGCAGCTTGGCGGGGGGCGGAGAGACCCAGTACTTC. This encodes CASSLAGGGETQYF. The chain has TRBV5-4 and TRBJ2-5, with a tentative D call TRBD2 (7 bases). The V end was cut by 0 bases, the J end by 4 bases, with 10 bases between. Germline CDR1 is SGHNT and CDR2 is YYREEE (reference sequence). The CDR3 extends over 14 amino acids.

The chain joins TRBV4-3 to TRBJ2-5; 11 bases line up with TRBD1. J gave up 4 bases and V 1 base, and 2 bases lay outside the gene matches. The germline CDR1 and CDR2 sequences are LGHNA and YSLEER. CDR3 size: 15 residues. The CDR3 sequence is CASSQGDRGVETQYF. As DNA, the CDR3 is TGCGCCAGCAGCCAAGGGGACAGGGGGGTAGAGACCCAGTACTTC.

The CDR3 sequence is CASSQGTSTDTQYF. The CDR3, as DNA: TGTGCCAGCAGCCAAGGGACTAGCACAGATACGCAGTATTTT. This chain joins TRBV4-2 and TRBJ2-3, with D possibly matching TRBD2 (5 bases). The CDR3 length is 14 residues. V lost 1 base to trimming and J lost 0 bases, with 5 bases between them. Germline V CDR1 and CDR2: LGHNA, YNFKEQ.

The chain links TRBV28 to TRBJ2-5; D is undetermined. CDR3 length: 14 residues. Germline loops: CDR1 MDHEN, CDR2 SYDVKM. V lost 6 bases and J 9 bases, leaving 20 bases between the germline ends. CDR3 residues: CASRPLGTGSAQYF. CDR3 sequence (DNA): TGTGCCAGCAGACCTCTCGGTACCGGGTCGGCCCAGTACTTC.

CDR3 sequence (DNA): TGTGCCTGGAGTGTACTAACTAACGTCAAAGAGACCCAGTACTTC. This sequence encodes CAWSVLTNVKETQYF. The chain couples TRBV30 to TRBJ2-5, with D hard to call. CDR3 length equals 15 residues. V was clipped by 0 bases and J by 3 bases, with 14 bases between them. Germline values: CDR1 GTSNPN, CDR2 SVGIG (reference sequence).

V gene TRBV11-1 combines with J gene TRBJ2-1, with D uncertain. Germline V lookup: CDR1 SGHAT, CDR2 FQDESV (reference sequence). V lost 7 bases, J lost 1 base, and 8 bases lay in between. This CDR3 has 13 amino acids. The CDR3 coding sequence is TGTGCCAGCATCGGGTTATCCTACAATGAGCAGTTCTTC. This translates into CASIGLSYNEQFF.

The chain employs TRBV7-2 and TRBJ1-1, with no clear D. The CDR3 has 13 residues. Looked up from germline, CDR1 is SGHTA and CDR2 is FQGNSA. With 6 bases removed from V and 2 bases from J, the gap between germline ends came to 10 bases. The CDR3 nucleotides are TGTGCCAGCAGTTTCCGGGAAAACACTGAAGCTTTCTTT. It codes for CASSFRENTEAFF.

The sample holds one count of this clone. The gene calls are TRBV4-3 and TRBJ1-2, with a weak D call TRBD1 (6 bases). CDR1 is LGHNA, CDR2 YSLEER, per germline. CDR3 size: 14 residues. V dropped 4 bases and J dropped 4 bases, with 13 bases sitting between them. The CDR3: CASSPSSGVYGYTF. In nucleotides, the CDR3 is TGCGCCAGCAGCCCCAGCTCAGGGGTCTATGGCTACACCTTC.

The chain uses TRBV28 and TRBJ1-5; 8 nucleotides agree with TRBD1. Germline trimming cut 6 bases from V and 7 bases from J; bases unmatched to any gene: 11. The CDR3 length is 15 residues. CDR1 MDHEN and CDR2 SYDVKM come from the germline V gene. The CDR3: CASRTGQGLLQPQHF. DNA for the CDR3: TGTGCCAGCAGAACCGGACAGGGCCTTTTGCAGCCCCAGCATTTT. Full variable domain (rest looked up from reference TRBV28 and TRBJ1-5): DVKVTQSSRYLVKRTGEKVFLECVQDMDHENMFWYRQDPGLGLRLIYFSYDVKMKEKGDIPEGYSVSREKKERFSLILESASTNQTSMYLCASRTGQGLLQPQHFGDGTRLSIL.

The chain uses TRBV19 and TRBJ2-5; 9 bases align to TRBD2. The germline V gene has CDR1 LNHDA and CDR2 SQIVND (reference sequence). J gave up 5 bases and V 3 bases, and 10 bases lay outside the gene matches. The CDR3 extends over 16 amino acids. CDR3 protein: CASSIQWRGGEETQYF. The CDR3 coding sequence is TGTGCCAGTAGTATTCAATGGCGGGGGGGAGAGGAGACCCAGTACTTC.

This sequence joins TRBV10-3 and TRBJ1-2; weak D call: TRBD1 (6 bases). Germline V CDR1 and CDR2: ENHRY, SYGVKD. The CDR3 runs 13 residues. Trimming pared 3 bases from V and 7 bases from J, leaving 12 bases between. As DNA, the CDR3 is TGTGCCATCAGTGACAGGGGTAGTACTGGCTACACCTTC. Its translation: CAISDRGSTGYTF.

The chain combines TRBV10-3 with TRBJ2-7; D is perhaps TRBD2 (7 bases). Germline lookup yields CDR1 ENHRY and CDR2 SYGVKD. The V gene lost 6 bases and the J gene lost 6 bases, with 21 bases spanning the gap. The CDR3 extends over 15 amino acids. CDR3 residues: CAISERDTRVSEQYF. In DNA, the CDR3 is TGTGCCATCAGCGAGCGGGACACCAGAGTCTCCGAGCAGTACTTC.

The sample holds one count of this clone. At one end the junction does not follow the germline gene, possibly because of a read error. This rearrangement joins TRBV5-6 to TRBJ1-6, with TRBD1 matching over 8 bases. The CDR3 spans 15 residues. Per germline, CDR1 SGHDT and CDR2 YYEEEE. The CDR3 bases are TGTGCCAGCAGCTGGGGAGGACAGGGTAATTCACCCCCCCACTTT. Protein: CASSWGGQGNSPPHF.

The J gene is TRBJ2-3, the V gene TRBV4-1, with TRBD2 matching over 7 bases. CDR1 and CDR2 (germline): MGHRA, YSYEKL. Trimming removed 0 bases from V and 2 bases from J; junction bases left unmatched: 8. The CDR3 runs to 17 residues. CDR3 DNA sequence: TGCGCCAGCAGCCAAGAGAGTCGCGGGGGTCCCACAGATACGCAGTATTTT. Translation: CASSQESRGGPTDTQYF.

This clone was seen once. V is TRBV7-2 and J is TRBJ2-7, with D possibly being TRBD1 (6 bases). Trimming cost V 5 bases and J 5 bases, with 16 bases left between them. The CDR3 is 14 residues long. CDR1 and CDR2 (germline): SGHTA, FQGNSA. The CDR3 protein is CASSLSTGVNEQYF. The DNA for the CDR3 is TGTGCCAGCAGCCTTTCGACAGGAGTAAACGAGCAGTACTTC.